This TCR beta chain was documented in a study of cytomegalovirus exposure and HLA in healthy donors. Germline lookup yields CDR1 SGHKS and CDR2 YYEKEE (reference sequence). The V gene end was trimmed by 0 bases and the J gene end by 4 bases; junction bases not matched to a gene: 6. This CDR3 region has 15 residues. Here immunoSEQ multiplex PCR was the method, and the copy in TCRdb shows in-frame clones only, minus some. The repertoire holds 120,000 to 150,000 clones, with just over 90% as singletons. The donors were members of the validation cohort comprising over 100 subjects, separate from the approximately 700-subject first cohort.

Specimen: PBMCs. The clonotype originates from a man aged 18-30 years in good health and CMV-seronegative. V gene TRBV5-5 combines with J gene TRBJ2-5; 7 nucleotides align to TRBD2. The CDR3 loop reads CASSLAFGEGETQYF. CDR3 nucleotides: TGTGCCAGCAGCTTGGCCTTTGGGGAGGGAGAGACCCAGTACTTC.